A single sample gave rise to the 24 T cell receptor beta chains below, sequenced in a study of shared T cell receptors in the human thymus. Here immunoSEQ multiplex PCR was the method, and the copy in TCRdb shows in-frame clones only, minus some. The table lists hundreds of thousands of clones, roughly 90% of them singletons. This sample also appeared in a second study, on human thymus T cells.

The source material was thymocytes. The receptors shown here come from a boy in the first two years of life with a congenital heart defect.

The rearrangement links TRBV19 to TRBJ2-2, with 9 bases aligning to TRBD1. V dropped 1 base and J dropped 0; count of bases not matched to a gene: 0. CDR1 and CDR2 (germline): LNHDA, SQIVND (reference sequence). The CDR3 totals 16 residues. DNA for the CDR3: TGTGCCAGTAGTATAGGGACAGGGGCGAACACCGGGGAGCTGTTTTTT. This codes for CASSIGTGANTGELFF.

The rearrangement uses TRBV25-1 and TRBJ2-3; possibly TRBD2 for D (7 bases). Germline assignment: CDR1 MGHDK and CDR2 SYGVNS. This CDR3 has 15 amino acids. V lost 1 base and J 5 bases, leaving 13 bases between the germline ends. CDR3 nucleotides: TGTGCCAGCAGTGAATTCGAGGGGGGGGAAGATACGCAGTATTTT. Amino acid sequence: CASSEFEGGEDTQYF.

This rearrangement joins TRBV27 to TRBJ2-7, with 8 bases lining up with TRBD1. The germline gives CDR1 MNHEY, CDR2 SMNVEV (reference sequence). The CDR3 totals 17 residues. With 5 bases clipped from V and 5 bases from J, the junction kept 17 bases outside the gene matches. The DNA for the CDR3 is TGTGCCAGCAGTCCTGCCGTCTCCTCAGGGGGCAGGGACGAGCAGTACTTC. It encodes CASSPAVSSGGRDEQYF.

This chain joins TRBV7-2 and TRBJ2-6; 12 positions agree with TRBD1. Germline V gene sequence: CDR1 SGHTA, CDR2 FQGNSA. Losses at the gene ends were 5 bases for V and 3 bases for J; bases not matched to a gene: 11. The CDR3 is 19 residues long. The CDR3 reads CASSHRVGTGGFGANVLTF. CDR3 in DNA: TGTGCCAGCAGCCACAGGGTCGGGACAGGGGGCTTTGGGGCCAACGTCCTGACTTTC.

This clone was detected only a few times. The chain recombines TRBV19 with TRBJ2-2; 9 bases map to TRBD2. V trimming: 7 bases; J trimming: 2 bases; junction bases outside the gene matches: 8. The V gene's germline CDR1 is LNHDA and CDR2 SQIVND (reference sequence). This CDR3 has 16 residues. CDR3 in DNA: TGTGCCAGTACTGGGGCGCGGGAGGGCAACACCGGGGAGCTGTTTTTT. Its protein is CASTGAREGNTGELFF.

The J gene is TRBJ2-7, the V gene TRBV27; TRBD2 matches 14 bases. V shed 4 bases, J shed 5 bases, and the junction held 13 bases outside the gene matches. The germline CDR1 and CDR2 sequences are MNHEY and SMNVEV (reference sequence). The CDR3 extends over 18 amino acids. In nucleotides, the CDR3 is TGTGCCAGCAGTTCCAGAAGACTAGCGGGAGGGCCTCACGACGAGCAGTACTTC. Translation: CASSSRRLAGGPHDEQYF.

J is TRBJ2-4 and V is TRBV13, with 7 bases aligning to TRBD1. CDR3 size: 17 residues. The ends lost 5 bases at V and 1 base at J; junction bases unmatched: 11. Germline lookup yields CDR1 PRHDT and CDR2 FYEKMQ (reference sequence). The CDR3 loop is CASSPGGRSRAKNIQYF. Here the CDR3 DNA reads TGTGCCAGCAGCCCAGGGGGTCGGAGCAGGGCCAAAAACATTCAGTACTTC.

This chain connects TRBV27 to TRBJ2-2; the match to TRBD1 covers 9 bases. Trimming cost V 6 bases and J 3 bases; bases outside gene matches: 20. Germline V gene sequence: CDR1 MNHEY, CDR2 SMNVEV (reference sequence). This CDR3 contains 20 residues. The CDR3, as DNA: TGTGCCAGCAGCTCCTCTCGGAGGGGACAGGGAAAAGGGGACACCGGGGAGCTGTTTTTT. The encoded protein is CASSSSRRGQGKGDTGELFF.

V and J are TRBV5-1 and TRBJ1-5; 11 positions agree with TRBD1. Germline assignment: CDR1 SGHRS and CDR2 YFSETQ. The CDR3 sequence is 16 residues long. Unmatched junction bases numbered 0, after V lost 0 bases and J lost 1 base. CDR3 in DNA: TGCGCCAGCAGCTTGGGGGACAGGGGGAGCAATCAGCCCCAGCATTTT. It encodes CASSLGDRGSNQPQHF.

This clone was counted once. The gene calls are TRBV10-1 and TRBJ1-2; 7 bases match TRBD1. Germline CDR1 reads WNHNN; CDR2 reads SYGVQD (reference sequence). V gave up 9 bases and J gave up 4 bases; unmatched junction bases: 11. The CDR3 sequence is 14 residues long. In DNA form, the CDR3 reads TGCGCCAGTCCAATAGTACAGGGGTTCTATGGCTACACCTTC. It yields the protein CASPIVQGFYGYTF.

Details on this clone: Mismatch with germline at one junction end may stem from a read error. V gene TRBV6-1 combines with J gene TRBJ2-1; D possibly corresponds to TRBD1 (6 bases). CDR1 and CDR2 (germline): MNHNS, SASEGT. The CDR3 has 15 residues. The CDR3 nucleotides are TGTGCCAGCAGGGAAGGAGAGGGACAATACAATGAGCAGTTCTTC. Translation gives CASREGEGQYNEQFF.

The chain couples TRBV5-4 to TRBJ2-7, with 7 bases fitting TRBD1. The CDR3 length is 16 residues. Germline V gene data show CDR1 as SGHNT and CDR2 as YYREEE (reference sequence). V shed 4 bases and J 1 base; nucleotides not matched to a gene: 11. The CDR3 sequence is CASSGKDRKNSYEQYF. Here the CDR3 DNA reads TGTGCCAGCAGCGGAAAGGACAGGAAGAATTCCTACGAGCAGTACTTC.

This chain uses TRBV15 with TRBJ2-6; 12 nucleotides line up with TRBD1. The CDR3 sequence is 18 residues long. In germline, CDR1 is LNHNV, CDR2 YYDKDF (reference sequence). Trimming removed 8 bases from V and 0 bases from J; junction bases left unmatched: 8. The CDR3 DNA reads TGTGCCACCCGGACCCCGGGACAGGGGGCCTCTGGGGCCAACGTCCTGACTTTC. Translated: CATRTPGQGASGANVLTF.

In regard to this clone: This sample also contains other DNA sequences that code for the same CDR3. The chain has TRBV14 and TRBJ2-5, with TRBD2 matching 7 bases. After removal of 2 bases from V and 4 bases from J, the junction contained 1 base not matched to a gene. The CDR3 is 13 amino acids. Germline assignment: CDR1 SGHDN and CDR2 FVKESK. The CDR3 is CASSQSGIETQYF. CDR3 in DNA: TGTGCCAGCAGCCAAAGCGGGATAGAGACCCAGTACTTC.

This clone came up once. CDR3 sequence (DNA): TGTGCCAGCAGCTTAGCTTGGGCGGGGGGGGATGAGCAGTTCTTC. It encodes CASSLAWAGGDEQFF. The V gene is TRBV11-3, the J gene TRBJ2-1; 9 bases line up with TRBD2. Germline values: CDR1 SGHNT, CDR2 YENEEA. There are 15 residues in the CDR3. Losses at the gene ends were 1 base for V and 8 bases for J; bases not matched to a gene: 6.

The chain uses TRBV5-5 and TRBJ1-6, with 7 positions matching TRBD1. The CDR3 covers 15 residues. With V trimmed by 2 bases and J by 1 base, 0 bases remained unmatched. Germline CDR1 is SGHKS and CDR2 is YYEKEE (reference sequence). Written as DNA, the CDR3 is TGTGCCAGCAGCTTACAGGGGTCCTATAATTCACCCCTCCACTTT. It specifies CASSLQGSYNSPLHF. Looking up the rest from reference TRBV5-5 and TRBJ1-6 gives the full variable domain: DAGVTQSPTHLIKTRGQQVTLRCSPISGHKSVSWYQQVLGQGPQFIFQYYEKEERGRGNFPDRFSARQFPNYSSELNVNALLLGDSALYLCASSLQGSYNSPLHFGNGTRLTVT.

This chain links TRBV5-1 with TRBJ1-1; no firm D call. Trimming removed 0 bases at V and 1 base at J, with 7 bases between. Germline CDR1 SGHRS, CDR2 YFSETQ. CDR3 length: 14 residues. This chain's CDR3 is CASSLGNGNTEAFF. CDR3 DNA sequence: TGCGCCAGCAGCTTGGGTAACGGGAACACTGAAGCTTTCTTT.

The CDR3 is CASSLEAGAYNEQFF. The CDR3 DNA follows: TGTGCCAGCAGCTTAGAAGCGGGAGCGTACAATGAGCAGTTCTTC. The rearrangement uses TRBV7-9 and TRBJ2-1, with 8 bases identical to TRBD2. Germline V gives CDR1 SEHNR, CDR2 FQNEAQ (reference sequence). This CDR3 comprises 15 residues. J was trimmed by 4 bases and V by 1 base; bases with no gene match: 3. Using reference TRBV7-9 and TRBJ2-1 for the parts outside the CDR3, the full variable domain is DTGVSQNPRHKITKRGQNVTFRCDPISEHNRLYWYRQTLGQGPEFLTYFQNEAQLEKSRLLSDRFSAERPKGSFSTLEIQRTEQGDSAMYLCASSLEAGAYNEQFFGPGTRLTVL.

This clone was counted once. The rearrangement uses TRBV27 and TRBJ1-2; maybe TRBD1 (6 bases). Trimming cost V 4 bases and J 7 bases, with 16 bases left between them. CDR3 length equals 14 residues. Germline loops: CDR1 MNHEY, CDR2 SMNVEV (reference sequence). Written as DNA, the CDR3 is TGTGCCAGCAGTTCTCAGGGGCATTTCGCTGGCTACACCTTC. It specifies CASSSQGHFAGYTF.

V is TRBV5-1 and J is TRBJ2-5; TRBD1 agrees at 7 bases. The CDR3 spans 14 residues. CDR1 is SGHRS, CDR2 YFSETQ, per germline. V lost 3 bases and J lost 11; bases outside the gene matches: 13. The CDR3 nucleotides are TGCGCCAGCAGCTCTACGACAGGGCCTACGAAGCAGTACTTC. Amino acid sequence: CASSSTTGPTKQYF.

This chain uses TRBV7-6 with TRBJ2-3; maybe TRBD1 (5 bases). The ends were cut back, 1 base at V and 0 bases at J, with 8 bases in the middle. Germline CDR1 reads SGHVS; CDR2 reads FNYEAQ. There are 15 residues in the CDR3. The DNA for the CDR3 is TGTGCCAGCAGCTTAGGACAGCTAAGCACAGATACGCAGTATTTT. Its translation: CASSLGQLSTDTQYF.

The chain employs TRBV15 and TRBJ2-3, with 10 bases identical to TRBD2. Germline V gene lookup returns CDR1 LNHNV and CDR2 YYDKDF (reference sequence). This CDR3 spans 15 amino acids. Unmatched junction bases numbered 5, after V lost 5 bases and J lost 3 bases. The CDR3 spells CATSRAGGNTDTQYF. The CDR3 DNA is TGTGCCACCAGCCGAGCGGGAGGGAATACAGATACGCAGTATTTT.

The rearrangement uses TRBV6-1 and TRBJ2-1, with D perhaps matching TRBD1 (6 bases). V lost 6 bases and J lost 0, with 12 bases in between. In germline, CDR1 is MNHNS, CDR2 SASEGT. The CDR3 contains 15 residues. CDR3 in amino acids: CASSGTSDSYNEQFF. CDR3 nucleotides: TGTGCCAGCAGCGGGACATCCGACTCCTACAATGAGCAGTTCTTC.

This chain uses TRBV5-1 with TRBJ2-5, with a weak D call TRBD1 (6 bases). Germline-derived CDR1 and CDR2 are SGHRS and YFSETQ. The V gene lost 4 bases and the J gene lost 2 bases, with 12 bases spanning the gap. This CDR3 is 14 amino acids long. In DNA form, the CDR3 reads TGCGCCAGCAGCCCGGTAGGGGGACAAGAGACCCAGTACTTC. It codes for CASSPVGGQETQYF.